This T cell receptor beta chain was documented in a study of patients and donors after allogeneic stem cell transplantation (dated by TCRdb to 2020 to 2021). Inclusive of the bounding cysteine and phenylalanine, the CDR3 is 13 residues long. The only DNA kept is the CDR3, 39 bases in frame from the first base. Based on the germline V gene (reference sequence), the CDR1 and CDR2 sequences are SEHNR and FQNEAQ. The junction shows trimming of 4 bases on V and 2 bases on J, plus 8 bases between the germline ends. As concerns this clonotype: Its antigen is not yet known. Qualities for individual bases were not recorded, and no much larger clone is one base off.

Library preparation used RT-PCR. The sequencing machine was a NextSeq 550. Through fastp at Q25 and MiXCR, TCRdb rebuilt clones from the public reads, retaining in-frame beta chains. CDR3 protein duplicates are merged, each entry listing the most common genes and DNA. Present in this sample are 25,000 to 35,000 distinct CDR3 sequences, almost 7% of which were seen just once. The ten largest clonotypes hold about 35% of the sample. The V and J segments used are TRBV7-9 and TRBJ2-5; D gene: possibly TRBD1, on 5 matching bases. This TCR came from a human donor who was either an allogeneic HSCT recipient or a stem cell or donor lymphocyte infusion donor (not recorded which). It is not recorded whose cells these are; they may come from a transplant donor. The sequenced material came from blood, either unsorted or a sorted T cell fraction (not recorded which). For the CDR3, the sequence is CASSWGRQETQYF. The bases read TGTGCCAGCAGCTGGGGCAGGCAAGAGACCCAGTACTTC.